This T cell receptor beta chain emerged from a study of cytomegalovirus exposure and HLA in healthy donors. This PCR relied on a set of 60 Vbeta primers and 13 Jbeta primers. The method was immunoSEQ multiplex PCR; TCRdb's version includes in-frame clones alone and lacks a portion of them. The sample lists 50,000 to 60,000 clones, roughly 80% seen once, with around 2.5% in the top ten. A remark on this clone: As yet, its antigen is unknown.

CDR1 is SNHLY, CDR2 FYNNEI, per germline. The CDR3 runs 15 residues. Trimming at V came to 7 bases and at J to 1 base, leaving 7 bases not matched to a gene. Whole-study findings and limits: Accurate prediction of most subjects' HLA-A and HLA-B alleles from TCR beta sequences was reported.

This TCR derives from a middle-aged woman in good health and CMV-seropositive. Sequenced sample: PBMCs. This chain links TRBV2 with TRBJ1-1; 9 bases match TRBD1. Here the CDR3 reads CASKQGAGRNTEAFF. CDR3 coding DNA: TGTGCCAGCAAACAGGGGGCCGGGCGGAACACTGAAGCTTTCTTT.